One sample yielded the 2 T cell receptor beta chains listed below, sequenced in a study of T cells in Graves' hyperthyroidism and ophthalmopathy. Amplification of TCR beta CDR3 regions used RNA as the template. First-round RT-PCR with HTBI primers amplified the TCR CDR3 region. TCRdb ran MiXCR on the multiplex PCR reads and lists one entry per CDR3 protein. This sample has approximately 420,000 distinct CDR3 sequences, with about 15% found just once. Sequencing input: blood. The receptor source for this set is a woman aged 25 to 45 with Graves' hyperthyroidism.

V gene TRBV9 combines with J gene TRBJ2-3; D is perhaps TRBD2 (5 bases). Between the trimmed V and J ends, which lost 8 bases and 3 bases, there was a span of 13 bases. The CDR3 is 13 residues long. The V gene's germline CDR1 is SGDLS and CDR2 YYNGEE. The CDR3 DNA reads as TGTGCCAGATACCTTGGGGAGACAGATACGCAGTATTTT. Protein: CARYLGETDTQYF.

This clonotype was detected many times. V usage is TRBV7-2 and J usage is TRBJ2-1; the D gene is possibly TRBD1 (5 bases). The CDR3 consists of 17 residues. V lost 5 bases, J lost 2 bases, and 19 bases lay in between. Germline CDR1 and CDR2: SGHTA and FQGNSA. CDR3 region: CASSPRRRREAYNEQFF. The CDR3 DNA follows: TGTGCCAGCAGCCCCCGCCGTCGCAGGGAAGCCTACAATGAGCAGTTCTTC.